This TCR beta chain originates from a study of blood T cells in healthy people across ages. The second PCR ran roughly 6 to 11 cycles with a sample-barcoded 5' primer and J-beta primers. From the 5' RACE reads, TCRdb called clonotypes with MiXCR, one entry per CDR3 protein. The sample has about 560,000 distinct CDR3 sequences, over 25% seen once; the top ten hold approximately 3.3%. V shed 6 bases and J shed 4 bases, with 21 bases lying between them. Germline V gene data show CDR1 as SGHVS and CDR2 as FQNEAQ. This CDR3 spans 16 amino acids. The sample was also reused in another study, on T cells of mothers and their children.

This clonotype was obtained from a boy aged 2 to 10 in good health. Source material: blood. The chain couples TRBV7-8 to TRBJ1-1; TRBD1 might be the D (5 bases). Here the CDR3 reads CASRSGTGFGGTEAFF. The CDR3 DNA follows: TGTGCCAGCAGATCCGGGACGGGATTCGGGGGCACTGAAGCTTTCTTT.